The clone carrying this TCR beta chain appeared a few times. Its antigen is unknown. TCRdb recomputed calls from the 5' RACE reads with MiXCR, one row per CDR3 protein. The table has 1.5 million to 2 million distinct CDR3 sequences, under 35% seen once. The sample comes from a study of identical twins. Study-level findings and limits: Memory repertoires showed no such pattern, whereas abundant cord blood beta clonotypes carried fewer insertions.

The CDR3 is made up of 14 amino acids. The V and J ends lost 2 bases and 0 bases respectively, with 6 bases between them. Germline lookup yields CDR1 SGHTA and CDR2 FQGNSA. J is TRBJ2-3 and V is TRBV7-2; D remains ambiguous. Sequenced input: cord blood. This receptor was taken from a newborn girl in good health. The CDR3 sequence: CASSLKTSTDTQYF. DNA for the CDR3: TGTGCCAGCAGCTTAAAGACTAGCACAGATACGCAGTATTTT.